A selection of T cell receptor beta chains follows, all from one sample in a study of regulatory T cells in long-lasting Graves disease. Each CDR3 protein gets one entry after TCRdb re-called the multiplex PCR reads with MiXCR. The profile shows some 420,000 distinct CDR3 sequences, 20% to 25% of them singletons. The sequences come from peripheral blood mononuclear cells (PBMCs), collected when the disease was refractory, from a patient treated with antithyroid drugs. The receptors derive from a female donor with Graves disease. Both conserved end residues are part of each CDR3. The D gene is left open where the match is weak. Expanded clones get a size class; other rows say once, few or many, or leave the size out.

CDR3nt: TGTGCCAGCAGTTTCGCGGATCAGCCCCAGCATTTT
CDR3aa: CASSFADQPQHF
abundance: many
v_gene: TRBV12-3/TRBV12-4
j_gene: TRBJ1-5
d_gene: .

CDR3nt: TGTGCCAGCAGCTTGTCAAGCGGGAGTTCAGATACGCAGTATTTT
CDR3aa: CASSLSSGSSDTQYF
abundance: few
v_gene: TRBV7-2
j_gene: TRBJ2-3
d_gene: TRBD2

CDR3nt: TGTGCCAGCAGTTACCGGGGGGACCGGGGATACCAAGAGACCCAGTACTTC
CDR3aa: CASSYRGDRGYQETQYF
abundance: many
v_gene: TRBV6-2/TRBV6-3
j_gene: TRBJ2-5
d_gene: TRBD2

CDR3nt: TGTGCCAGCAGTTTCGACAAGAGAATAACTAATGAAAAACTGTTTTTT
CDR3aa: CASSFDKRITNEKLFF
abundance: many
v_gene: TRBV28
j_gene: TRBJ1-4
d_gene: .

CDR3nt: TGCAGCGTTCGACTAGCGGGCGATACCCTAACCTACGAGCAGTACTTC
CDR3aa: CSVRLAGDTLTYEQYF
abundance: few
v_gene: TRBV29-1
j_gene: TRBJ2-7
d_gene: TRBD2

CDR3nt: TGTGCCAGCAGTTCCCGTACTGTGATCGAGCAGTACTTC
CDR3aa: CASSSRTVIEQYF
abundance: .
v_gene: TRBV6-2/TRBV6-3
j_gene: TRBJ2-7
d_gene: .

CDR3nt: TGTGCCAGCAGTCAGACACTCAACACTGAAGCTTTCTTT
CDR3aa: CASSQTLNTEAFF
abundance: many
v_gene: TRBV12-3/TRBV12-4
j_gene: TRBJ1-1
d_gene: .

CDR3nt: TGTGCCAGCAGTTTCCCTAGCGGGAGTGGCAATGAGCAGTTCTTC
CDR3aa: CASSFPSGSGNEQFF
abundance: few
v_gene: TRBV12-3/TRBV12-4
j_gene: TRBJ2-1
d_gene: TRBD2

CDR3nt: TGCAGCGTCCCAAGGGGAAGCGGGGTCTCCTACAATGAGCAGTTCTTC
CDR3aa: CSVPRGSGVSYNEQFF
abundance: .
v_gene: TRBV29-1
j_gene: TRBJ2-1
d_gene: TRBD2

CDR3nt: TGTGCCAGCAGCGCAGTTAGTAGCGATCGGACCCAGTACTTC
CDR3aa: CASSAVSSDRTQYF
abundance: many
v_gene: TRBV7-2
j_gene: TRBJ2-5
d_gene: .

CDR3nt: TGTGCCAGCAGCCGAAATCCGGTCGGGGAGCTGTTTTTT
CDR3aa: CASSRNPVGELFF
abundance: .
v_gene: TRBV28
j_gene: TRBJ2-2
d_gene: .

CDR3nt: TGTGCCAGCAGCCCGGGATTCATGAACACTGAAGCTTTCTTT
CDR3aa: CASSPGFMNTEAFF
abundance: many
v_gene: TRBV12-3/TRBV12-4
j_gene: TRBJ1-1
d_gene: .

CDR3nt: TGCAGTGCTAGAAATGTCCAGGGGCCCTCCTACGAGCAGTACTTC
CDR3aa: CSARNVQGPSYEQYF
abundance: few
v_gene: TRBV20-1
j_gene: TRBJ2-7
d_gene: .

CDR3nt: TGTGCCAGCAGCTTAGCCGGCAGGGTTACCCATGGCTACACCTTC
CDR3aa: CASSLAGRVTHGYTF
abundance: many
v_gene: TRBV7-2
j_gene: TRBJ1-2
d_gene: .

CDR3nt: TGTGCCAGCAGTTCCTACAGGGGTAATGAGCAGTTCTTC
CDR3aa: CASSSYRGNEQFF
abundance: .
v_gene: TRBV2
j_gene: TRBJ2-1
d_gene: TRBD1

CDR3nt: TGTGCCAGCAGCCCGGGACAGCCTTTCTATGGCTACACCTTC
CDR3aa: CASSPGQPFYGYTF
abundance: many
v_gene: TRBV7-2
j_gene: TRBJ1-2
d_gene: TRBD1

CDR3nt: TGTGCCAGCAGCCCTCGGGGGTTAAAGGGTTCACCCCTCCACTTT
CDR3aa: CASSPRGLKGSPLHF
abundance: many
v_gene: TRBV13
j_gene: TRBJ1-6
d_gene: .

CDR3nt: TGTGCCAGTAGTACCCAGGCCGGGGCCAACGTCCTGACTTTC
CDR3aa: CASSTQAGANVLTF
abundance: few
v_gene: TRBV19
j_gene: TRBJ2-6
d_gene: .

CDR3nt: TGCAGTGCTAGAGGGGAGCGGGGGGGTCCCACAGATACCGGGGAGCTGTTTTTT
CDR3aa: CSARGERGGPTDTGELFF
abundance: .
v_gene: TRBV20-1
j_gene: TRBJ2-2
d_gene: TRBD2

CDR3nt: TGTGCCAGCAGCCCCTCCAGGGAAACTGAAGCTTTCTTT
CDR3aa: CASSPSRETEAFF
abundance: many
v_gene: TRBV7-3
j_gene: TRBJ1-1
d_gene: .

CDR3nt: TGTGCCAGCAGCTTAGGTTCTAGGACCATGAACACTGAAGCTTTCTTT
CDR3aa: CASSLGSRTMNTEAFF
abundance: few
v_gene: TRBV11-1
j_gene: TRBJ1-1
d_gene: .

CDR3nt: TGTGCCAGCAGTGGCCAGGGGCGCGGGGAGCAGTACTTC
CDR3aa: CASSGQGRGEQYF
abundance: .
v_gene: TRBV6-1
j_gene: TRBJ2-7
d_gene: .

CDR3nt: TGTGCCAGCAGTTTAACTTTGATTCGGGCAGGTAGCAATCAGCCCCAGCATTTT
CDR3aa: CASSLTLIRAGSNQPQHF
abundance: .
v_gene: TRBV28
j_gene: TRBJ1-5
d_gene: .

CDR3nt: TGTGCCAGCAGCTTAGTTAGCGGGGGGGTCACAGATACGCAGTATTTT
CDR3aa: CASSLVSGGVTDTQYF
abundance: once
v_gene: TRBV7-2
j_gene: TRBJ2-3
d_gene: TRBD2

CDR3nt: TGTGCCAGCAGGCCGACGACCGGGACTACCGGAGAGACCCAGTACTTC
CDR3aa: CASRPTTGTTGETQYF
abundance: many
v_gene: TRBV28
j_gene: TRBJ2-5
d_gene: TRBD2

CDR3nt: TGTGCCTGGAGTGTACCTGGTTATAGCAATCAGCCCCAGCATTTT
CDR3aa: CAWSVPGYSNQPQHF
abundance: .
v_gene: TRBV30
j_gene: TRBJ1-5
d_gene: .